The 4 T cell receptor beta chains below all came from one sample that was sequenced in a study of T cell responses to AZD1222 COVID-19 vaccine. The data were produced by immunoSEQ multiplex PCR, yet TCRdb's version contains in-frame clones alone and is incomplete. The sample holds more than 95,000 clones, 90% to 95% seen once. The source material was peripheral blood, sampled on day 0 of AZD1222 vaccination. These receptors were collected from an adult in good health.

The chain employs TRBV19 and TRBJ2-5; D may match TRBD1 or TRBD2 (5 bases each). Trimming took 3 bases from V and 4 from J, leaving 15 bases between them. CDR1 is LNHDA, CDR2 SQIVND, per germline (reference sequence). The CDR3 contains 15 residues. The CDR3 coding sequence is TGTGCCAGTAGTATTGGGGGTAGGGGTGGAGAGACCCAGTACTTC. The encoded protein is CASSIGGRGGETQYF.

The chain has TRBV7-3 and TRBJ2-3, with unresolved D. CDR1 and CDR2 (germline): SGHTA, FQGTGA. The CDR3 is 13 amino acids. Deletions cut 1 base from V and 2 bases from J, with 4 bases between. As DNA, the CDR3 is TGTGCCAGCAGCTTAAGTTTCACAGATACGCAGTATTTT. It codes for CASSLSFTDTQYF.

This clone was seen only once. This sequence joins TRBV10-1 and TRBJ2-2; D tentatively reads TRBD1 or TRBD2 (5 bases each). The CDR3 is 14 residues long. Germline V gene sequence: CDR1 WNHNN, CDR2 SYGVQD (reference sequence). V was pared by 4 bases and J by 3 bases, with 9 bases between. The CDR3 bases are TGCGCCAGCAGTGGGGACCCACACACCGGGGAGCTGTTTTTT. This gives the protein CASSGDPHTGELFF.

The gene calls are TRBV7-2 and TRBJ1-4; D possibly corresponds to TRBD1 (5 bases). CDR1 is SGHTA, CDR2 FQGNSA, per germline. This CDR3 is 15 amino acids long. The germline V and J ends were trimmed by 0 bases and 17 bases, with 22 bases remaining between them. The CDR3 sequence: CASSLALLGQGSIFF. In DNA, the CDR3 is TGTGCCAGCAGCTTAGCGCTTTTGGGGCAGGGATCCATTTTTTTT.